The next 22 T cell receptor beta chains were all read from a single sample in a study of Tregs in tolerant kidney transplant recipients. Sequencing was performed with immunoSEQ multiplex PCR; in TCRdb, only in-frame clones are kept and a portion is missing. The sample's table shows approximately 50,000 clones. The specimen was CD4+ T cells from blood, collected before the transplant. These receptors were collected from a human donor who received a combined kidney and bone marrow transplant.

As concerns this clone: The CDR3 end is not reached by the read, which stops 3 residues before it; the germline J gene fills it in. This rearrangement joins TRBV19 to TRBJ1-6, with TRBD1 as a possible D gene (5 bases). This CDR3 contains 12 residues. CDR1 and CDR2 from the germline V gene are LNHDA and SQIVND (reference sequence). CDR3 DNA (partial): TGTGCCAGTAGTTGGCAGGGTCAGGCC. It specifies CASSWQGQA. The whole CDR3 reads CASSWQGQALHF. Variable domain in full (rest from reference TRBV19 and TRBJ1-6): DGGITQSPKYLFRKEGQNVTLSCEQNLNHDAMYWYRQDPGQGLRLIYYSQIVNDFQKGDIAEGYSVSREKKESFPLTVTSAQKNPTAFYLCASSWQGQALHFGNGTRLTVT.

A remark on this clone: The read terminates 3 residues before the CDR3 end, so the remaining end is supplied by the germline J gene. The gene calls are TRBV29-1 and TRBJ1-1, with a tentative D call TRBD1 (6 bases). Trimming removed 7 bases at V and 0 bases at J, with 12 bases between. The germline V gene has CDR1 SQVTM and CDR2 ANQGSEA. The length of the CDR3 is 13 residues. CDR3 bases read: TGCAGCGCGTCGGGACACTTGAACACTGAA. Its translation is CSASGHLNTE. The entire CDR3 protein reads CSASGHLNTEAFF.

Regarding this clone: The CDR3 end is not reached by the read, which stops 3 residues before it; the germline J gene fills it in. V gene TRBV2 combines with J gene TRBJ2-5, with TRBD1 as a possible D gene (6 bases). The CDR3 runs to 15 residues. Trimming shortened V by 7 bases and J by 4 bases, and 19 bases separated the two germline ends. Germline V gene data show CDR1 as SNHLY and CDR2 as FYNNEI. Incomplete CDR3 DNA: TGTGCCAGCACCGTATCAACCACAGGGTTAGAGACC. Amino acids: CASTVSTTGLET. The full CDR3 protein is CASTVSTTGLETQYF.

Note on this clone: The read finishes 3 residues shy of the CDR3 end, and the germline J gene is used to complete it. The V gene is TRBV18, the J gene TRBJ2-7; D could derive from TRBD1 or TRBD2 (5 bases each). In germline, CDR1 is KGHSH, CDR2 LQKENI. V was pared by 4 bases and J by 5 bases, with 9 bases between. This CDR3 is built from 12 residues. CDR3 DNA (partial): TGTGCCAGCTCACGAGGGGTAAACGAG. This encodes CASSRGVNE. The CDR3, in full, reads CASSRGVNEQYF.

As to this clone: The read finishes 3 residues shy of the CDR3 end, and the germline J gene is used to complete it. The chain recombines TRBV7-2 with TRBJ2-5; 13 bases align to TRBD2. CDR3 length: 15 amino acids. Unmatched junction bases numbered 1, after V lost 5 bases and J lost 1 base. Germline CDR1 is SGHTA and CDR2 is FQGNSA. The covered CDR3 bases are TGTGCCAGCAGCGGACTAGCGGGAGCCCAAGAGACC. Translation gives CASSGLAGAQET. The whole CDR3 region reads CASSGLAGAQETQYF.

As for this clone: The CDR3 extends 3 residues past the end of the read, so its final part is completed from the germline J gene. The chain couples TRBV19 to TRBJ2-1, with TRBD1 as a possible D gene (5 bases). CDR1 and CDR2 from the germline V gene are LNHDA and SQIVND (reference sequence). V lost 6 bases and J 6 bases, leaving 12 bases between the germline ends. The CDR3 covers 13 residues. CDR3 sequence: CASSPPGRNEQFF. The sequenced part of the CDR3 DNA is TGTGCCAGTAGCCCCCCAGGGCGCAATGAG.

As for this clone: The read halts 3 residues ahead of the CDR3 end, with the missing end drawn from the germline J gene. The gene calls are TRBV6-2 or TRBV6-3 and TRBJ2-7; TRBD2 matches 8 bases. Germline V gene lookup returns CDR1 MNHEY and CDR2 SVGEGT. V shed 6 bases and J 3 bases; nucleotides not matched to a gene: 4. The CDR3 runs 13 residues. CDR3 bases read: TGTGCCAGCAGGGGGCTAGCGGGCTACGAG. It translates to CASRGLAGYE. The CDR3 in full is CASRGLAGYEQYF.

Of note for this clone: The CDR3 end lies 3 residues beyond the end of the read and is filled in from the germline J gene. V usage is TRBV20-1 and J usage is TRBJ2-3; the D is unclear. The length of the CDR3 is 12 residues. CDR1 is DFQATT, CDR2 SNEGSKA, per germline (reference sequence). Trimming pared 7 bases from V and 4 bases from J, leaving 12 bases between. The CDR3 is CSVLPSPDTQYF. Partial CDR3 DNA: TGCAGTGTTCTCCCCTCTCCAGATACG.

CDR3 sequence reads: CASSLLTGGTGELFF. The CDR3 DNA, read in part, is TGTGCCAGCAGCCTTTTAACAGGGGGCACCGGGGAG. V and J are TRBV7-9 and TRBJ2-2; 8 nucleotides line up with TRBD1. The read falls 3 residues short of the CDR3 end, and the missing part is taken from the germline J gene. V trimming: 5 bases; J trimming: 4 bases; junction bases outside the gene matches: 6. The CDR3 covers 15 residues. In germline, CDR1 is SEHNR, CDR2 FQNEAQ (reference sequence).

Worth noting for this clone: From the germline J gene comes the end of the CDR3, since the read stops 3 residues before it. V and J are TRBV29-1 and TRBJ1-4; a possible D gene is TRBD1 (6 bases). Trimming took 7 bases from V and 0 from J, leaving 9 bases between them. CDR3 length: 13 amino acids. CDR1 SQVTM and CDR2 ANQGSEA come from the germline V gene. The CDR3 bases that were read are TGCAGCGCCGGACAGCCAACTAATGAAAAA. This gives the protein CSAGQPTNEK. The complete CDR3 reads CSAGQPTNEKLFF.

As regards this clone: Coverage ceases 3 residues before the CDR3 finishes, and the germline J gene fills in the end. The V call is TRBV6-1, the J call TRBJ2-5; possibly TRBD2 for D (5 bases). CDR3 length: 15 residues. CDR1 is MNHNS, CDR2 SASEGT, per germline. Trimming stripped 4 bases from V and 4 bases from J, with 16 bases between. The CDR3 here is CASSAEGLSRETQYF. The DNA read from the CDR3 is TGTGCCAGCAGTGCAGAGGGCTTGTCCAGAGAGACC.

With regard to this clone: The read terminates 3 residues ahead of where the CDR3 ends, so the germline J gene completes it. The chain is built from TRBV2 and TRBJ2-7; 14 bases are shared with TRBD2. Trimming took 6 bases from V and 5 from J; bases not matched to a gene: 6. There are 15 residues in the CDR3. From germline, CDR1 is SNHLY and CDR2 FYNNEI. CDR3: CASSPTSGRAHEQYF. The sequenced part of the CDR3 DNA is TGTGCCAGCAGCCCGACTAGCGGGAGGGCCCACGAG. Combining the CDR3 with reference TRBV2 and TRBJ2-7 gives the whole variable domain EPEVTQTPSHQVTQMGQEVILRCVPISNHLYFYWYRQILGQKVEFLVSFYNNEISEKSEIFDDQFSVERPDGSNFTLKIRSTKLEDSAMYFCASSPTSGRAHEQYFGPGTRLTVT.

A note on this clone: The read falls 3 residues short of the CDR3 end, and the missing part is taken from the germline J gene. This chain uses TRBV6-4 with TRBJ1-1; D is perhaps TRBD1 (5 bases). The CDR3 consists of 13 residues. Trimming left V 5 bases short and J 2 bases short, with 9 bases between. CDR1 is MRHNA and CDR2 is SNTAGT in the germline V gene. The chain's CDR3 is CASSSTGNTEAFF. The CDR3 bases that were read are TGTGCCAGCAGTTCCACAGGAAACACTGAA.

As concerns this clone: The CDR3 extends 3 residues past the end of the read, so its final part is completed from the germline J gene. V and J are TRBV7-2 and TRBJ1-1; 7 bases are a match to TRBD1. V trimming: 4 bases; J trimming: 3 bases; junction bases outside the gene matches: 8. Looked up from germline, CDR1 is SGHTA and CDR2 is FQGNSA. The CDR3 extends over 15 amino acids. Incomplete CDR3 DNA: TGTGCCAGCAGCTCCCGGGGACAGCCCTACACTGAA. Translating gives CASSSRGQPYTE. The full CDR3 sequence reads CASSSRGQPYTEAFF. Full variable domain (remainder filled in from reference TRBV7-2 and TRBJ1-1): GAGVSQSPSNKVTEKGKDVELRCDPISGHTALYWYRQSLGQGLEFLIYFQGNSAPDKSGLPSDRFSAERTGGSVSTLTIQRTQQEDSAVYLCASSSRGQPYTEAFFGQGTRLTVV.

Concerning this clone: With the read ending 3 residues before the CDR3 end, the germline J gene is used to fill in that end. V gene TRBV10-2 combines with J gene TRBJ2-6, with D tentatively TRBD1 (6 bases). The CDR3 is 16 amino acids. Trimming shortened V by 0 bases and J by 5 bases, and 11 bases separated the two germline ends. Germline values: CDR1 WSHSY, CDR2 SAAADI. CDR3 residues: CASSESDSFWANVLTF. The covered CDR3 bases are TGCGCCAGCAGTGAGTCGGACAGTTTTTGGGCCAACGTC.

CDR3 bases read: TGTGCCAGCAGAGGACAGGAAATTGTGAACACTGAA. Translated: CASRGQEIVNTE. The full CDR3 reads CASRGQEIVNTEAFF. This rearrangement joins TRBV2 to TRBJ1-1, with 7 bases that match TRBD1. The read is 3 residues too short to cover the CDR3 end, so that end is filled in from the germline J gene. The CDR3 runs to 15 residues. Germline V CDR1 and CDR2: SNHLY, FYNNEI. The junction had 7 bases not matched to a gene; V was cut back by 6 bases and J by 0 bases.

In the case of this clone: Read sequence stops 3 residues before the CDR3 end, and the germline J gene provides the missing end. The chain combines TRBV20-1 with TRBJ1-1; tentatively, D is TRBD1 (6 bases). Germline lookup yields CDR1 DFQATT and CDR2 SNEGSKA (reference sequence). The CDR3 has 11 residues. With 6 bases removed from V and 3 bases from J, the gap between germline ends came to 8 bases. The CDR3 DNA, read in part, is TGCAGTGCAGAGGGGGACACTGAA. Its translation: CSAEGDTE. The whole CDR3 reads CSAEGDTEAFF.

Note on this clone: The CDR3 extends 3 residues past the end of the read, so its final part is completed from the germline J gene. V usage is TRBV2 and J usage is TRBJ2-2, with 10 positions matching TRBD1. With 3 bases clipped from V and 5 bases from J, the junction kept 3 bases outside the gene matches. The germline gives CDR1 SNHLY, CDR2 FYNNEI. The CDR3 extends over 15 amino acids. CDR3 residues: CASSEGDRGTGELFF. CDR3 DNA, as far as it was read: TGTGCCAGCAGTGAGGGGGACAGGGGAACCGGGGAG. The full variable domain, with the rest looked up from reference TRBV2 and TRBJ2-2, is EPEVTQTPSHQVTQMGQEVILRCVPISNHLYFYWYRQILGQKVEFLVSFYNNEISEKSEIFDDQFSVERPDGSNFTLKIRSTKLEDSAMYFCASSEGDRGTGELFFGEGSRLTVL.

The chain's CDR3 is CASSRTGALGYTF. The CDR3 bases that were read are TGTGCCAGCAGCCGCACAGGGGCGTTAGGC. The rearrangement joins TRBV5-4 to TRBJ1-2; 7 positions match TRBD1. The CDR3 end is not reached by the read, which stops 3 residues before it; the germline J gene fills it in. CDR1 and CDR2 (germline): SGHNT, YYREEE (reference sequence). There are 13 residues in the CDR3.

About this clone: The observed sequence ends 3 residues before the CDR3 terminus, with the missing tail filled in from the germline J gene. The chain links TRBV4-2 to TRBJ1-2; D perhaps matches TRBD1 (5 bases). V shed 4 bases and J shed 0 bases, with 12 bases lying between them. This CDR3 contains 15 residues. The germline V gene has CDR1 LGHNA and CDR2 YNFKEQ. This CDR3 reads CASSLAGTANYGYTF. The CDR3 DNA, read in part, is TGTGCCAGCAGCCTAGCGGGGACGGCTAACTATGGC.

A word on this clone: The read terminates 3 residues before the CDR3 end, so the remaining end is supplied by the germline J gene. This sequence joins TRBV6-1 and TRBJ1-5, with D tentatively TRBD1 (5 bases). The CDR3 spans 13 residues. Per germline, CDR1 MNHNS and CDR2 SASEGT. Trimming stripped 3 bases from V and 7 bases from J, with 10 bases between. The CDR3 protein is CASSDWGGQPQHF. The DNA read from the CDR3 is TGTGCCAGCAGTGACTGGGGGGGACAGCCC.

As concerns this clone: The CDR3 goes on 3 residues after the read ends, and that part is filled in from the germline J gene. The J gene is TRBJ1-5, the V gene TRBV18; D call uncertain. Germline V CDR1 and CDR2: KGHSH, LQKENI. V was cut by 3 bases and J by 5 bases, with 8 bases left in between. The CDR3 covers 13 residues. The CDR3 spells CASSPLSDQPQHF. CDR3 bases read: TGTGCCAGCTCACCCCTCTCTGATCAGCCC.